The 16 T cell receptor beta chains below come from one sample, sequenced in a study of beta chain features in type 1 diabetes. cDNA synthesis used the whole RNA isolate, giving expressed TCRB sequences. TCRdb keeps only in-frame clones here, not all; method: immunoSEQ multiplex PCR. Of hundreds of thousands of clones listed, around 13% are singletons. The sequencing input was naive CD4+ T cells from blood. The receptors here all came from a man younger than 35 in good health.

The gene calls are TRBV9 and TRBJ1-2, with TRBD1 matching over 9 bases. V lost 3 bases, J lost 5 bases, and 11 bases stayed unmatched. This CDR3 is 16 amino acids long. Germline CDR1 and CDR2: SGDLS and YYNGEE. CDR3 protein: CASSDGQGLSRYGYTF. Written as DNA, the CDR3 is TGTGCCAGCAGCGATGGACAGGGGCTAAGTAGATATGGCTACACCTTC.

The genes are TRBV18 and TRBJ2-7, with 8 bases identical to TRBD1. The CDR3 consists of 16 residues. The germline V gene encodes CDR1 KGHSH and CDR2 LQKENI. V trimming: 3 bases; J trimming: 0 bases; junction bases outside the gene matches: 7. CDR3 amino acids: CASSPTQGASSYEQYF. In nucleotides, the CDR3 is TGTGCCAGCTCACCTACCCAGGGGGCGTCCTCCTACGAGCAGTACTTC. The complete variable domain, with remaining parts taken from reference TRBV18 and TRBJ2-7, reads NAGVMQNPRHLVRRRGQEARLRCSPMKGHSHVYWYRQLPEEGLKFMVYLQKENIIDESGMPKERFSAEFPKEGPSILRIQQVVRGDSAAYFCASSPTQGASSYEQYFGPGTRLTVT.

This chain uses TRBV7-3 with TRBJ2-2, with 8 bases identical to TRBD2. The germline V gene encodes CDR1 SGHTA and CDR2 FQGTGA. This CDR3 is 19 amino acids long. V dropped 1 base and J dropped 5; count of bases not matched to a gene: 15. CDR3 in amino acids: CASSLMGVAGTSITGELFF. The CDR3 DNA reads as TGTGCCAGCAGCTTAATGGGCGTCGCGGGGACTAGTATAACCGGGGAGCTGTTTTTT.

The chain carries TRBV6-5 and TRBJ2-1, with TRBD1 matching 7 bases. Trimming took 8 bases from V and 4 from J; bases not matched to a gene: 2. The CDR3 totals 12 residues. Germline V CDR1 and CDR2: MNHEY, SVGAGI. As DNA, the CDR3 is TGTGCCAGCGGCAGGGGGTACAATGAGCAGTTCTTC. Translated: CASGRGYNEQFF.

The chain combines TRBV9 with TRBJ2-7, with 9 bases fitting TRBD1. The CDR3 has 13 residues. Germline values: CDR1 SGDLS, CDR2 YYNGEE. V was pared by 4 bases and J by 4 bases, with 3 bases of the junction left unmatched. CDR3 sequence (DNA): TGTGCCAGCAGCCCGGGGACAGGGTACGAGCAGTACTTC. It encodes CASSPGTGYEQYF.

This chain uses TRBV30 with TRBJ2-7; possibly TRBD2 for D (7 bases). Germline-derived CDR1 and CDR2 are GTSNPN and SVGIG (reference sequence). This CDR3 is built from 16 residues. V lost 0 bases to trimming and J lost 7 bases, with 22 bases between them. The chain's CDR3 is CAWSVSRTGREGEQYF. The CDR3 nucleotides are TGTGCCTGGAGTGTATCTCGTACAGGGAGGGAAGGGGAGCAGTACTTC.

The V call is TRBV18, the J call TRBJ1-5; 8 positions match TRBD1. Germline V lookup: CDR1 KGHSH, CDR2 LQKENI. V lost 3 bases, J lost 7 bases, and 5 bases stayed unmatched. The CDR3 spans 14 residues. Written as DNA, the CDR3 is TGTGCCAGCTCACCTTCAGGGGGCGGACAGCCCCAGCATTTT. Its protein is CASSPSGGGQPQHF.

The chain is built from TRBV29-1 and TRBJ1-2, with a possible D match to TRBD1 (6 bases). Trimming removed 7 bases at V and 4 bases at J, with 10 bases between. CDR1 is SQVTM, CDR2 ANQGSEA, per germline. The CDR3 spans 11 residues. DNA of the CDR3: TGCAGCGCCCAACAGGGCTATGGCTACACCTTC. It encodes CSAQQGYGYTF.

J is TRBJ1-1 and V is TRBV7-9, with TRBD1 as a possible D gene (5 bases). Trimming cost V 2 bases and J 1 base, with 14 bases left between them. Germline V gene sequence: CDR1 SEHNR, CDR2 FQNEAQ (reference sequence). This CDR3 region has 16 residues. The CDR3 coding sequence is TGTGCCAGCAGCTTAACAGTAAGGGGAAGGAACACTGAAGCTTTCTTT. Translating gives CASSLTVRGRNTEAFF. The whole variable domain, remainder taken from reference TRBV7-9 and TRBJ1-1, is DTGVSQNPRHKITKRGQNVTFRCDPISEHNRLYWYRQTLGQGPEFLTYFQNEAQLEKSRLLSDRFSAERPKGSFSTLEIQRTEQGDSAMYLCASSLTVRGRNTEAFFGQGTRLTVV.

This clone was detected a few times. The rearrangement uses TRBV30 and TRBJ2-7; TRBD2 matches at 10 bases. This CDR3 has 14 residues. Looked up from germline, CDR1 is GTSNPN and CDR2 is SVGIG (reference sequence). V was pared by 1 base and J by 4 bases, with 4 bases of the junction left unmatched. CDR3 nucleotide sequence: TGTGCCTGGAGTGATCCAGCGGGAGGGTACGAGCAGTACTTC. Its translation: CAWSDPAGGYEQYF.

The J gene is TRBJ2-1, the V gene TRBV28; 9 nucleotides line up with TRBD2. The CDR3 covers 18 residues. The germline V gene has CDR1 MDHEN and CDR2 SYDVKM. The ends lost 2 bases at V and 5 bases at J; junction bases unmatched: 13. For the CDR3, the DNA is TGTGCCAGCAGTTTAATCTCGCGGGGGGGGAGGGGAGACAATGAGCAGTTCTTC. The encoded protein is CASSLISRGGRGDNEQFF.

J is TRBJ2-7 and V is TRBV7-2; TRBD2 matches 15 bases. The V and J ends lost 5 bases and 2 bases, in that order; junction bases with no gene match: 7. Germline CDR1 SGHTA, CDR2 FQGNSA. The CDR3 sequence is 17 residues long. In nucleotides, the CDR3 is TGTGCCAGCAGCCGGACTAGCGGGAGGGCTTTTCCCTACGAGCAGTACTTC. Protein: CASSRTSGRAFPYEQYF.

In this sample, this clone turned up a few times. Other DNA sequences in the same sample also yield this CDR3. This chain connects TRBV7-2 to TRBJ1-4; D ambiguous. The V end was cut by 5 bases, the J end by 8 bases, with 9 bases between. Germline values: CDR1 SGHTA, CDR2 FQGNSA. The CDR3 covers 12 residues. The DNA for the CDR3 is TGTGCCAGCAGCCCCCCCGGGGAAAAACTGTTTTTT. As protein: CASSPPGEKLFF. Full variable domain (outside the CDR3, taken from reference TRBV7-2 and TRBJ1-4): GAGVSQSPSNKVTEKGKDVELRCDPISGHTALYWYRQSLGQGLEFLIYFQGNSAPDKSGLPSDRFSAERTGGSVSTLTIQRTQQEDSAVYLCASSPPGEKLFFGSGTQLSVL.

This clone was picked up a small number of times. The rearrangement uses TRBV10-3 and TRBJ1-5; 7 bases align to TRBD1. J gave up 4 bases and V 7 bases, and 4 bases lay outside the gene matches. Germline loops: CDR1 ENHRY, CDR2 SYGVKD. The CDR3 is 13 residues long. Here the CDR3 reads CAITEDRNQPQHF. Here the CDR3 DNA reads TGTGCCATCACCGAGGACAGGAATCAGCCCCAGCATTTT.

This clone was seen more than once but under ten times. CDR3 region: CASSSASEGYTF. The CDR3 region has the DNA TGTGCCAGCAGTTCCGCGAGTGAGGGCTACACCTTC. This chain uses TRBV28 with TRBJ1-2; no clear D gene. The germline V gene encodes CDR1 MDHEN and CDR2 SYDVKM. The CDR3 has 12 residues. The ends were cut back, 4 bases at V and 8 bases at J, with 11 bases in the middle.

The genes are TRBV5-1 and TRBJ2-4; 8 bases align to TRBD1. Germline CDR1 reads SGHRS; CDR2 reads YFSETQ. V lost 4 bases, J lost 8 bases, and 14 bases stayed unmatched. This CDR3 is 16 amino acids long. The CDR3 sequence is CASSPADRVATYIQYF. In DNA form, the CDR3 reads TGCGCCAGCAGCCCCGCGGACAGGGTAGCGACGTACATTCAGTACTTC.